The clone carrying this T cell receptor (beta chain) has a count of ten or more. Trimming removed 3 bases at V and 2 bases at J, with 13 bases between. This CDR3 region has 14 residues. Germline values: CDR1 DFQATT, CDR2 SNEGSKA (reference sequence). TCRdb called the RT-PCR reads again in MiXCR, with one record for every CDR3 protein. Of hundreds of thousands of distinct CDR3 sequences listed, approximately 15% are singletons. The chain joins TRBV20-1 to TRBJ2-5; tentative D call: TRBD2 (7 bases). This clonotype was obtained from a female donor in good health, serving as a healthy control. The sample taken for sequencing was memory CD4+ T cells from blood. The CDR3 nucleotides are TGCAGTGCTAGGTGGGGGGGGGCTCAAGAGACCCAGTACTTC. This encodes CSARWGGAQETQYF.